This T cell receptor beta chain came from a study of early T cells in non-severe SARS-CoV-2 infection. TCRdb redid the calling of the 5' RACE reads with MiXCR, one entry per CDR3 protein. This sample carries several thousand distinct CDR3 sequences, 4% to 6% of them seen once, and the ten largest clones take 9% to 10%. This clonotype was seen ten or more times. CDR1 SEHNR and CDR2 FQNEAQ come from the germline V gene (reference sequence). The V end lost 0 bases, the J end lost 7 bases, and 15 bases lay between the germline ends. This CDR3 is built from 15 residues. The sequence was obtained from an adult who was a healthcare worker with PCR-confirmed SARS-CoV-2 infection or an uninfected control (not recorded which). This rearrangement joins TRBV7-9 to TRBJ1-2; D uncertain. Sequencing used whole blood. CDR3 loop: CASSLAMSSPGGYTF. The CDR3 DNA reads as TGTGCCAGCAGCTTAGCGATGTCCAGTCCAGGTGGCTACACCTTC.